The 6 T cell receptor beta chains presented below share a single source sample, sequenced in a study of early T cells in non-severe SARS-CoV-2 infection. One entry per CDR3 protein, called by TCRdb with MiXCR from the 5' RACE reads. The table lists about 60,000 distinct CDR3 sequences, roughly 12% of them singletons. The sequenced sample consisted of whole blood. These TCRs come from an adult who was a healthcare worker with PCR-confirmed SARS-CoV-2 infection or an uninfected control (not recorded which).

The chain has TRBV28 and TRBJ2-5; unclear D gene. The length of the CDR3 is 10 residues. Germline lookup yields CDR1 MDHEN and CDR2 SYDVKM. V was shortened by 5 bases and J by 4 bases, with 2 bases between the two germline ends. As DNA, the CDR3 is TGTGCCAGCAGTCGAGAGACCCAGTACTTC. This translates into CASSRETQYF.

The J gene is TRBJ2-7, the V gene TRBV7-8; weak D call: TRBD1 (5 bases). This CDR3 has 13 residues. V was clipped by 5 bases and J by 1 base, with 9 bases between them. Germline values: CDR1 SGHVS, CDR2 FQNEAQ. The CDR3 loop is CASSQQESYEQYF. Written as DNA, the CDR3 is TGTGCCAGCAGCCAACAGGAGTCCTACGAGCAGTACTTC.

This clonotype was recorded at least ten times. CDR3 residues: CASSKGTDTQYF. CDR3 coding DNA: TGTGCCAGCAGCAAAGGAACAGATACGCAGTATTTT. The rearrangement uses TRBV21-1 and TRBJ2-3. TRBV21-1 constitutes a pseudogene. The CDR3 covers 12 residues.

This clonotype was picked up many times. This chain links TRBV5-1 with TRBJ2-7; TRBD2 matches at 11 bases. This CDR3 region has 15 residues. CDR1 is SGHRS and CDR2 is YFSETQ in the germline V gene. Trimming cost V 1 base and J 2 bases; bases outside gene matches: 2. In nucleotides, the CDR3 is TGCGCCAGCAGCTTGAGACTAGCGGGAACCTACGAGCAGTACTTC. Its translation is CASSLRLAGTYEQYF. Full variable domain (missing parts from reference TRBV5-1 and TRBJ2-7): KAGVTQTPRYLIKTRGQQVTLSCSPISGHRSVSWYQQTPGQGLQFLFEYFSETQRNKGNFPGRFSGRQFSNSRSEMNVSTLELGDSALYLCASSLRLAGTYEQYFGPGTRLTVT.

The sample holds a few counts of this clonotype. The J gene is TRBJ2-1, the V gene TRBV29-1, with 9 positions matching TRBD2. The CDR3 is made up of 11 amino acids. Per the germline V gene, CDR1 is SQVTM and CDR2 is ANQGSEA. V lost 7 bases and J lost 15; bases outside the gene matches: 10. As DNA, the CDR3 is TGCAGCGCCGGGGGGACTAGCAGTCGGTTCTTC. Translating it yields CSAGGTSSRFF.

There are a few counts of this clonotype. The chain uses TRBV7-2 and TRBJ2-5, with 7 bases that match TRBD2. The germline V gene encodes CDR1 SGHTA and CDR2 FQGNSA. This CDR3 contains 14 residues. With V trimmed by 3 bases and J by 2 bases, 3 bases remained unmatched. Here the CDR3 reads CASSFSGHQETQYF. CDR3 DNA sequence: TGTGCCAGCAGCTTTAGCGGGCATCAAGAGACCCAGTACTTC.